This T cell receptor beta chain was captured by sequencing in a study of blood T cell repertoires in COVID-19. The length of the CDR3 is 12 residues. V lost 4 bases, J lost 11 bases, and 14 bases lay in between. Germline CDR1 reads SGHTA; CDR2 reads FQGNSA. The data were produced by immunoSEQ multiplex PCR, yet TCRdb's version contains in-frame clones alone and is incomplete. The table has around 250,000 clones, about four fifths seen once. The sample taken for sequencing was peripheral blood. The chain has TRBV7-2 and TRBJ1-2, with D perhaps matching TRBD1 (5 bases). The sequence was obtained from a man between 25 and 39 years old who had recovered from COVID-19. The CDR3 loop reads CASSSSIGTYTF. As DNA, the CDR3 is TGTGCCAGCAGCTCATCAATCGGGACTTACACCTTC.